This T cell receptor (beta chain) was recovered during a study of shared clonotypes between healthy human individuals. Germline V gives CDR1 MDHEN, CDR2 SYDVKM. Unmatched junction bases numbered 5, after V lost 4 bases and J lost 7 bases. The CDR3 runs 14 residues. The method was immunoSEQ multiplex PCR; TCRdb's version includes in-frame clones alone and lacks a portion of them. The repertoire holds approximately 720,000 clones, with less than 80% as singletons. The chain recombines TRBV28 with TRBJ1-4; 8 bases line up with TRBD1. Material: memory CD4+ T cells sorted from blood. Subset reported: CD45RA-negative fraction. This clonotype originated in a woman younger than 45 in good health. The CDR3 DNA reads TGTGCCAGCAGTTCTGGACAGGGCGGTGAAAAACTGTTTTTT. This gives the protein CASSSGQGGEKLFF.